The 18 T cell receptor beta chains below all came from one sample that was sequenced in a study of T cell responses to AZD1222 COVID-19 vaccine. Libraries were prepared by immunoSEQ multiplex PCR; TCRdb keeps only in-frame clonotypes and omits some of them. The repertoire has some 150,000 clones, more than 85% of them found once; the top ten carry approximately 9%. This sample comprised peripheral blood, obtained on day 0 of AZD1222 vaccination. These TCRs come from an adult in good health.

The chain employs TRBV2 and TRBJ2-1; 9 bases are shared with TRBD2. This CDR3 is built from 14 residues. Trimming removed 8 bases from V and 6 bases from J; junction bases left unmatched: 8. Per the germline V gene, CDR1 is SNHLY and CDR2 is FYNNEI. In nucleotides, the CDR3 is TGTGCCAGCGGAGGGAGCGGGGGGTCCAATGAGCAGTTCTTC. As protein: CASGGSGGSNEQFF.

The chain links TRBV28 to TRBJ2-5, with D possibly TRBD2 on 6 matching bases. The V and J ends lost 11 bases and 2 bases respectively, with 12 bases between them. CDR1 is MDHEN, CDR2 SYDVKM, per germline. CDR3 size: 12 residues. The CDR3 coding sequence is TGTGCCGCCGGAGGGGTTCAAGAGACCCAGTACTTC. It specifies CAAGGVQETQYF.

The V gene is TRBV7-9, the J gene TRBJ2-3; D unclear. The CDR3 has 13 residues. Trimming pared 2 bases from V and 4 bases from J, leaving 7 bases between. Germline values: CDR1 SEHNR, CDR2 FQNEAQ (reference sequence). The CDR3 sequence: CASSLPPPDTQYF. DNA for the CDR3: TGTGCCAGCAGCTTACCACCGCCAGATACGCAGTATTTT.

This chain uses TRBV11-2 with TRBJ2-2, with D perhaps matching TRBD2 (5 bases). Germline V gene data show CDR1 as SGHAT and CDR2 as FQNNGV. The CDR3 consists of 13 residues. Trimming pared 1 base from V and 7 bases from J, leaving 7 bases between. The CDR3 DNA reads TGTGCCAGCAGCTTAGCGGGGAGCGGGGAGCTGTTTTTT. Translation: CASSLAGSGELFF.

V and J are TRBV2 and TRBJ2-3, with D possibly being TRBD2 (6 bases). The CDR3 contains 17 residues. Germline V lookup: CDR1 SNHLY, CDR2 FYNNEI. Trimming shortened V by 0 bases and J by 0 bases, and 13 bases separated the two germline ends. In DNA, the CDR3 is TGTGCCAGCAGTGAAGCGCTTTGGGGGACTAGCACAGATACGCAGTATTTT. It codes for CASSEALWGTSTDTQYF.

This chain uses TRBV16 with TRBJ1-5; D unclear. Germline loops: CDR1 KGHSY, CDR2 FQNENV. The CDR3 totals 16 residues. V was trimmed by 0 bases and J by 4 bases, leaving 13 bases between them. The CDR3 here is CASSQSWRNPNQPQHF. CDR3 DNA: TGTGCCAGCAGCCAATCGTGGAGGAACCCAAATCAGCCCCAGCATTTT.

The chain is built from TRBV14 and TRBJ2-1; tentatively, D is TRBD2 (5 bases). The CDR3 is 13 amino acids. Germline-derived CDR1 and CDR2 are SGHDN and FVKESK. V lost 6 bases, J lost 9 bases, and 15 bases lay in between. CDR3 in amino acids: CASSLNTRGEQFF. CDR3 DNA sequence: TGTGCCAGCAGTCTGAACACCCGGGGTGAGCAGTTCTTC.

The chain recombines TRBV5-4 with TRBJ1-6; possible D gene TRBD1, 6 bases. V shed 1 base and J shed 7 bases, with 18 bases lying between them. The CDR3 is 17 residues long. Germline CDR1 is SGHNT and CDR2 is YYREEE (reference sequence). The CDR3 DNA sequence: TGTGCCAGCAGCTTGTCGATCGCAGGGGACAACAATTCACCCCTCCACTTT. It encodes CASSLSIAGDNNSPLHF.

V and J are TRBV10-2 and TRBJ1-1; maybe TRBD1 (6 bases). Germline CDR1 WSHSY, CDR2 SAAADI. Trimming stripped 8 bases from V and 0 bases from J, with 10 bases between. The CDR3 consists of 13 residues. CDR3 sequence (DNA): TGCGCCAGCCGAGGGGGGGTGAACACTGAAGCTTTCTTT. Protein sequence: CASRGGVNTEAFF.

As DNA, the CDR3 is TGTGCCAGCAGTTTGACAGGCTATGAGCAGTTCTTC. This sequence encodes CASSLTGYEQFF. The chain combines TRBV6-5 with TRBJ2-1; the D gene is possibly TRBD1 (6 bases). The CDR3 is 12 amino acids. Trimming pared 4 bases from V and 8 bases from J, leaving 9 bases between. CDR1 is MNHEY and CDR2 is SVGAGI in the germline V gene.

V usage is TRBV5-1 and J usage is TRBJ1-5; D unresolved. Trimming removed 0 bases from V and 4 bases from J, with 5 bases in between. CDR1 is SGHRS, CDR2 YFSETQ, per germline. This CDR3 is built from 13 residues. The CDR3 DNA sequence: TGCGCCAGCAGCTTGGACAAGAATCAGCCCCAGCATTTT. Amino acid sequence: CASSLDKNQPQHF.

The chain employs TRBV6-6 and TRBJ2-7, with unresolved D. The CDR3 is 11 amino acids. Germline V gives CDR1 MNHNY, CDR2 SVGAGI (reference sequence). Trimming pared 6 bases from V and 4 bases from J, leaving 7 bases between. CDR3 DNA: TGTGCCAGCAGCGAAATTTACGAGCAGTACTTC. It specifies CASSEIYEQYF.

The chain combines TRBV18 with TRBJ1-6, with 8 bases aligning to TRBD1. The CDR3 runs to 15 residues. The germline gives CDR1 KGHSH, CDR2 LQKENI. J gave up 7 bases and V 1 base, and 3 bases lay outside the gene matches. The CDR3 loop is CASSPQTGENSPLHF. In DNA, the CDR3 is TGTGCCAGCTCACCACAGACAGGGGAGAATTCACCCCTCCACTTT.

This clone was found once. Other DNA sequences of this sample code for an identical CDR3. The V gene is TRBV19, the J gene TRBJ1-6, with a tentative D call TRBD1 (5 bases). Trimming cost V 6 bases and J 8 bases, with 17 bases left between them. From germline, CDR1 is LNHDA and CDR2 SQIVND (reference sequence). This CDR3 is built from 15 residues. In DNA form, the CDR3 reads TGTGCCAGTAGAACAAGGGGCAGGGAATATTCACCCCTCCACTTT. Its translation is CASRTRGREYSPLHF.

J is TRBJ1-1 and V is TRBV11-3, with no clear D. Germline-derived CDR1 and CDR2 are SGHNT and YENEEA. This CDR3 region has 16 residues. V was pared by 4 bases and J by 0 bases, with 15 bases between. CDR3 coding DNA: TGTGCCAGCAGCTCAAACCGGGATTTCATGAACACTGAAGCTTTCTTT. Translated, it gives CASSSNRDFMNTEAFF.

This chain joins TRBV30 and TRBJ2-6; D is undetermined. CDR3 length: 13 residues. Looked up from germline, CDR1 is GTSNPN and CDR2 is SVGIG (reference sequence). The CDR3 spells CGMGIGGANVLTF. CDR3 DNA: TGTGGGATGGGGATAGGTGGGGCCAACGTCCTGACTTTC.

The V call is TRBV5-3, the J call TRBJ1-5; D perhaps matches TRBD1 (5 bases). TRBV5-3 falls under the ORF class, with uncertain function. This CDR3 is built from 15 residues. The V end lost 4 bases, the J end lost 5 bases, and 16 bases lay between the germline ends. The CDR3 DNA reads as TGTGCCAGAAGCCACTGCGGACAAGAAGATCAGCCCCAGCATTTT. Protein: CARSHCGQEDQPQHF.

The gene calls are TRBV4-1 and TRBJ2-5; tentative D call: TRBD2 (5 bases). The V and J ends lost 1 base and 7 bases respectively, with 13 bases between them. Germline V gene sequence: CDR1 MGHRA, CDR2 YSYEKL. This CDR3 is built from 14 residues. The CDR3 loop reads CASSQVAPEGTQYF. The CDR3 coding sequence is TGCGCCAGCAGCCAAGTAGCGCCTGAGGGGACCCAGTACTTC.